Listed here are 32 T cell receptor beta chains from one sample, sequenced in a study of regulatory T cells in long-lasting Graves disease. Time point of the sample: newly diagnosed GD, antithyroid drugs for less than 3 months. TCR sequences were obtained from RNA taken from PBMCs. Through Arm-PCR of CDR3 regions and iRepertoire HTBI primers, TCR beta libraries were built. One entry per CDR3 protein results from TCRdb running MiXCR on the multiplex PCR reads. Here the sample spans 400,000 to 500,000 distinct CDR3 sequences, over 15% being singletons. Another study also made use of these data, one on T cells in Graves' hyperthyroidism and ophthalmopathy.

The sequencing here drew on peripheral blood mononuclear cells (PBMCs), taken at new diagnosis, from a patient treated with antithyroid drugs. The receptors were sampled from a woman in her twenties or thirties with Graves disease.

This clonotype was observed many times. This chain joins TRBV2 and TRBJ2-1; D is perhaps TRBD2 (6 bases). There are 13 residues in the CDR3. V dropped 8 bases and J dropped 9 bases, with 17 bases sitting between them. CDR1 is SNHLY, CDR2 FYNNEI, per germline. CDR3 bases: TGTGCCAGCGGCTGGCTCCTGGGGGGTGAGCAGTTCTTC. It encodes CASGWLLGGEQFF.

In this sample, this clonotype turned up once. The CDR3 DNA follows: TGTGCCACCAGTGATTTGTGGGATGGCTACACCTTC. Amino acids: CATSDLWDGYTF. The chain links TRBV24-1 to TRBJ1-2; D unresolved. V lost 0 bases and J 6 bases, leaving 4 bases between the germline ends. Germline V CDR1 and CDR2: KGHDR, SFDVKD. The CDR3 extends over 12 amino acids.

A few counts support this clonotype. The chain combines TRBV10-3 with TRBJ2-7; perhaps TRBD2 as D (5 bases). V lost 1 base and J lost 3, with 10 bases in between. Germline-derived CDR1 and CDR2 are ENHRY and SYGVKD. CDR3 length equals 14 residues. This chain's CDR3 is CAISELGLFYEQYF. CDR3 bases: TGTGCCATCAGTGAGTTAGGACTGTTCTACGAGCAGTACTTC.

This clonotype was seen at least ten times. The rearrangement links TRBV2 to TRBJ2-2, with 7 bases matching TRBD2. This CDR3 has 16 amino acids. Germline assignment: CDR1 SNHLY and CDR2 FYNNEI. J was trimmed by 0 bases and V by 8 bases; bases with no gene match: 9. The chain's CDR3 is CASLLGGGSNTGELFF. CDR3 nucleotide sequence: TGTGCCAGCCTGCTTGGGGGGGGTTCGAACACCGGGGAGCTGTTTTTT.

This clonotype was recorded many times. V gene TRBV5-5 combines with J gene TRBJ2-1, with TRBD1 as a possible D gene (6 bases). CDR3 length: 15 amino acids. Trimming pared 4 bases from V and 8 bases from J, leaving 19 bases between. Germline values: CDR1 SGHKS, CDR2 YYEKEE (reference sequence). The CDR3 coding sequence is TGTGCCAGCAGCCATGGACAGACCAATTTCGATGAGCAGTTCTTC. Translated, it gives CASSHGQTNFDEQFF.

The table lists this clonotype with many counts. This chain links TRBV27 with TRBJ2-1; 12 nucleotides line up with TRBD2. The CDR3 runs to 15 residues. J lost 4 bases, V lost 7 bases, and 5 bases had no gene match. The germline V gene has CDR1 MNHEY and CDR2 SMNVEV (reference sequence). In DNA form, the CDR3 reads TGTGCCAGCACCCTACTAGCGGGAGGTTACAATGAGCAGTTCTTC. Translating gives CASTLLAGGYNEQFF.

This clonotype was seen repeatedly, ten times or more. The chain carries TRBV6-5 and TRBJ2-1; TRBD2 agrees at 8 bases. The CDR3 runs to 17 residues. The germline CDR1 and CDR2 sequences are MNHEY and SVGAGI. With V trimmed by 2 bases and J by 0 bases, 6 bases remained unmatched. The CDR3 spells CASSYTHGRDSYNEQFF. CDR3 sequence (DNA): TGTGCCAGCAGTTACACCCACGGGAGGGACTCCTACAATGAGCAGTTCTTC.

The DNA for the CDR3 is TGTGCCACCAGCAAGAGGCTAGCGGGAAATGAGCAGTTCTTC. This codes for CATSKRLAGNEQFF. J is TRBJ2-1 and V is TRBV15; 9 bases align to TRBD2. The J segment lost 7 bases and the V segment lost 4 bases, leaving 5 bases of the junction unmatched. The CDR3 runs to 14 residues. Germline V gene lookup returns CDR1 LNHNV and CDR2 YYDKDF (reference sequence).

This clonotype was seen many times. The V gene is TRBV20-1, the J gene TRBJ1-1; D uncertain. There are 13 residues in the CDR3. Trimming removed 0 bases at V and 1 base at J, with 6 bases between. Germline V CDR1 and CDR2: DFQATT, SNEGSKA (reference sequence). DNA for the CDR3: TGCAGTGCTAGAGAGCCCGGGAACACTGAAGCTTTCTTT. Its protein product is CSAREPGNTEAFF.

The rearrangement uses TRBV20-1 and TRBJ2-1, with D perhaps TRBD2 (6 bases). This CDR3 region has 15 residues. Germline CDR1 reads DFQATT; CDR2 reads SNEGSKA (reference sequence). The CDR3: CRLPSGGALYNEQFF. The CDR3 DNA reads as TGCAGGCTACCTAGTGGCGGGGCGCTATACAATGAGCAGTTCTTC.

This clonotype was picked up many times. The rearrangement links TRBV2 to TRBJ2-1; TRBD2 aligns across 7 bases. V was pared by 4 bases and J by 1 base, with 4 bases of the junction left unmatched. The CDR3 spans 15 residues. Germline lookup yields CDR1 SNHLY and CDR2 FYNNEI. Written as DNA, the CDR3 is TGTGCCAGCAGTGGGGAGGGAGGGTCCTACAATGAGCAGTTCTTC. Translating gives CASSGEGGSYNEQFF.

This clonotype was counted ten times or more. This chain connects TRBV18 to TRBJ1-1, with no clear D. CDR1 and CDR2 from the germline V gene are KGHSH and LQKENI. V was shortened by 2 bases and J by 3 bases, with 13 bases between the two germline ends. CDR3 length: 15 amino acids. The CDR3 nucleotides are TGTGCCAGCTCACCAAGTGTCAGTTTTTACACTGAAGCTTTCTTT. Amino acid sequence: CASSPSVSFYTEAFF.

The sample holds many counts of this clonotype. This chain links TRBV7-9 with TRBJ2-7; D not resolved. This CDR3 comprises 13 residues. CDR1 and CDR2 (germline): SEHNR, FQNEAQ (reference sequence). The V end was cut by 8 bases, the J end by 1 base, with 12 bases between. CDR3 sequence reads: CASGNGPSYEQYF. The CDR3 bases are TGTGCCAGCGGTAACGGACCTTCCTACGAGCAGTACTTC.

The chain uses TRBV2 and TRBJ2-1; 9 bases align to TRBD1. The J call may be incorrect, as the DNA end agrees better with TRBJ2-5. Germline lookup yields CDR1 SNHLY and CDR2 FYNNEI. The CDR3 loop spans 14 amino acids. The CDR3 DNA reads TGTGCCAGCAGCGAGAACACAGGGGGCGAGACCCAGTACTTC. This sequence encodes CASSENTGGETQYF.

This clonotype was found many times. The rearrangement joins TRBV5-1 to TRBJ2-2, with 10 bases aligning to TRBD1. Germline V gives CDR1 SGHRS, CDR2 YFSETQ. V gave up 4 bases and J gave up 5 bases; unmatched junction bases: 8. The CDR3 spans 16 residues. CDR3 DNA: TGCGCCAGCAGCCACCGGGACAGGGGTTCTACCGGGGAGCTGTTTTTT. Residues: CASSHRDRGSTGELFF.

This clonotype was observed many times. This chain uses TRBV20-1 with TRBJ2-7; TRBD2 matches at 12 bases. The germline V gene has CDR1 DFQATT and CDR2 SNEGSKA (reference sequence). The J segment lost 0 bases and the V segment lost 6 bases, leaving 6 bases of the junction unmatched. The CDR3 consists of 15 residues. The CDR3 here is CSARRLAGASYEQYF. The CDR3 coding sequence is TGCAGTGCCCGCAGACTAGCGGGAGCCTCCTACGAGCAGTACTTC.

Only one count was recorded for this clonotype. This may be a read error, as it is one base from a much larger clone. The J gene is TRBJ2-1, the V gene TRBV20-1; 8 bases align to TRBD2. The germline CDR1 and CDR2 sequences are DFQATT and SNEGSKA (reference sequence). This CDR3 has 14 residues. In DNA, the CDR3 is TGCAGTGCTAGGAGCGGGAGAAACTACGATGAGCAGTTCTTC. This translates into CSARSGRNYDEQFF.

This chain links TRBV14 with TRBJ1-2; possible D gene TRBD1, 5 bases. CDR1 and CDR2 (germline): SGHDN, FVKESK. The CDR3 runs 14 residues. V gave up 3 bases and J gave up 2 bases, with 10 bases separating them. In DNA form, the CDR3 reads TGTGCCAGCAGCCATTACAGGCAGAACTATGGCTACACCTTC. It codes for CASSHYRQNYGYTF.

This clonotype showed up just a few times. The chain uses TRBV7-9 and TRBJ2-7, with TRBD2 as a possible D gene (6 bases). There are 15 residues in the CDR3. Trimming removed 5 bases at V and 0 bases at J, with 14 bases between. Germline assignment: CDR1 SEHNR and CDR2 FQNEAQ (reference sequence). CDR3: CASSVRDGGSYEQYF. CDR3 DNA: TGTGCCAGCAGCGTCCGGGACGGGGGCTCCTACGAGCAGTACTTC.

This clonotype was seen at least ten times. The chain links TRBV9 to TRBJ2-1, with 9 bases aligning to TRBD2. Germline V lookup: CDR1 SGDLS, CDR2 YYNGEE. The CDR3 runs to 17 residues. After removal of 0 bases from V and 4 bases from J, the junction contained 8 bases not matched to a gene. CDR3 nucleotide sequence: TGTGCCAGCAGCGTAGGGGGGTCTAGCGGGATGTACAATGAGCAGTTCTTC. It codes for CASSVGGSSGMYNEQFF.

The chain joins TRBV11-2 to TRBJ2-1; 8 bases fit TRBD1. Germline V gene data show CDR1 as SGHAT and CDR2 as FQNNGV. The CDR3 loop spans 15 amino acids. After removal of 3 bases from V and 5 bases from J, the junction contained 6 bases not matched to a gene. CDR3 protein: CASSFGTGVNNEQFF. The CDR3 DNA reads TGTGCCAGCAGCTTTGGGACAGGAGTCAACAATGAGCAGTTCTTC.

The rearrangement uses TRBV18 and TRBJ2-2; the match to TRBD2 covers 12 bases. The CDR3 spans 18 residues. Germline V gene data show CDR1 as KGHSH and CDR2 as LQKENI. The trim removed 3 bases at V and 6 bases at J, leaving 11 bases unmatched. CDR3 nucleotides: TGTGCCAGCTCACCGAAACTAGCGGGAGGATTAACCCCCGGGGAGCTGTTTTTT. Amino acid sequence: CASSPKLAGGLTPGELFF.

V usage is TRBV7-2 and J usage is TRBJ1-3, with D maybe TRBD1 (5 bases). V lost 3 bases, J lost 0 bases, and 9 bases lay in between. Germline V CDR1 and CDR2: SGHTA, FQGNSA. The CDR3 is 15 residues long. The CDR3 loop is CASSFWGLSGNTIYF. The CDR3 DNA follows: TGTGCCAGCAGCTTTTGGGGCCTCTCTGGAAACACCATATATTTT.

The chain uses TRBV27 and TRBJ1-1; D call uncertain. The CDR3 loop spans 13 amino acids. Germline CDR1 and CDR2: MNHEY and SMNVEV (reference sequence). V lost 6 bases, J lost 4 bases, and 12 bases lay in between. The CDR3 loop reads CASRGRRGTEAFF. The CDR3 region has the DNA TGTGCCAGCAGGGGGAGAAGAGGCACTGAAGCTTTCTTT.

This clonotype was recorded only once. The DNA of the CDR3 is TGTGCCAGCAGCCCGAAGACGAGTTTATTGCGAGCTTTCTTT. Translated: CASSPKTSLLRAFF. The V call is TRBV9, the J call TRBJ1-1; D gene uncertain. Germline V gives CDR1 SGDLS, CDR2 YYNGEE. The CDR3 is 14 residues long. Trimming removed 4 bases from V and 10 bases from J, with 20 bases in between.

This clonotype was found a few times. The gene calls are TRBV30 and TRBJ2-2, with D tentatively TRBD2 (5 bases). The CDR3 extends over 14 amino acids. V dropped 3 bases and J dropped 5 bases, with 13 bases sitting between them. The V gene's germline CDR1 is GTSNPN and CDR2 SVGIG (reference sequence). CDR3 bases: TGTGCCTGGAGGTTAGGCGGGTCTACCGGGGAGCTGTTTTTT. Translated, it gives CAWRLGGSTGELFF.

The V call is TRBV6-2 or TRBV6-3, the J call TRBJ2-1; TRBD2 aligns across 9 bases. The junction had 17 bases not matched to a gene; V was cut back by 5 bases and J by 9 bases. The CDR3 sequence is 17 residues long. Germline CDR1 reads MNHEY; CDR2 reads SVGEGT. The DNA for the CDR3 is TGTGCCAGCAGTCGCCCCTCCGGGACTAGCCGCGGGGGTGAGCAGTTCTTC. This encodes CASSRPSGTSRGGEQFF.

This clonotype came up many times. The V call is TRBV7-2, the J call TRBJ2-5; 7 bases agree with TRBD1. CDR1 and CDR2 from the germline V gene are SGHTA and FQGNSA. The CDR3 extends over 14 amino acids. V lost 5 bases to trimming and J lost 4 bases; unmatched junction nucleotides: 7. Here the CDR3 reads CASSHRQGRETQYF. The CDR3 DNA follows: TGTGCCAGCAGCCACAGACAGGGACGAGAGACCCAGTACTTC.

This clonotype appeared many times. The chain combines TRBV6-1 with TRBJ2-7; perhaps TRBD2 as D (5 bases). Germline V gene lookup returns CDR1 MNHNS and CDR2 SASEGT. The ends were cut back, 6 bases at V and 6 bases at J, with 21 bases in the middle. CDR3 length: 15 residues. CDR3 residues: CASRPSNQAAGEQYF. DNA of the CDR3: TGTGCCAGCAGACCCTCCAACCAGGCTGCGGGCGAGCAGTACTTC.

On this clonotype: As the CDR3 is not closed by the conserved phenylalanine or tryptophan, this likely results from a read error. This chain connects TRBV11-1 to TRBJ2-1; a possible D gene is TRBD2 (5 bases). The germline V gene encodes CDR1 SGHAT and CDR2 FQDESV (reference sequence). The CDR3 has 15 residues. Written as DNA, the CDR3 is TGCGCCAGCAGCCTTCACTTGCCCCCGGGGAATGAGCAGTTCTCC. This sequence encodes CASSLHLPPGNEQFS.

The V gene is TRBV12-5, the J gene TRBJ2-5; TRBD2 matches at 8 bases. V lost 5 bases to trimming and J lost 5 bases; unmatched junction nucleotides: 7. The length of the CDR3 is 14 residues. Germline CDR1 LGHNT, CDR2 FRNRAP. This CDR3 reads CASGHGTSWETQYF. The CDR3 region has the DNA TGTGCTAGTGGTCATGGGACTAGTTGGGAGACCCAGTACTTC.

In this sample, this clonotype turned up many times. CDR3 amino acids: CAISEGTGNYEQYF. CDR3 DNA: TGTGCCATCAGTGAGGGGACAGGGAACTACGAGCAGTACTTC. V gene TRBV10-3 combines with J gene TRBJ2-7; 9 nucleotides agree with TRBD1. The CDR3 is 14 residues long. CDR1 and CDR2 from the germline V gene are ENHRY and SYGVKD. V lost 2 bases and J lost 3; bases outside the gene matches: 2.